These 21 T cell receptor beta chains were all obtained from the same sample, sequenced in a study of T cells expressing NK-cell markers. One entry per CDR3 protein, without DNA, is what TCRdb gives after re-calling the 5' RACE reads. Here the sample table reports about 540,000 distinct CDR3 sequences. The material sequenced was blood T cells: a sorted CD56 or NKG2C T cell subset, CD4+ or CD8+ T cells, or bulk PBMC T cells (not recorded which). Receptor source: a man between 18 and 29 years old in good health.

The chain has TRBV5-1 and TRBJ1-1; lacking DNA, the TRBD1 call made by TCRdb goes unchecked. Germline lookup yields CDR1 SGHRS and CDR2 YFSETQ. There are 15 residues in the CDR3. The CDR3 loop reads CASSFGQGLITEAFF.

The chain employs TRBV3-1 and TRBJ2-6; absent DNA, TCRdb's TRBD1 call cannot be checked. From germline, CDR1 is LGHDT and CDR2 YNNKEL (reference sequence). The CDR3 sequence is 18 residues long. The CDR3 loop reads CASSDIWDRGSGANVLTF.

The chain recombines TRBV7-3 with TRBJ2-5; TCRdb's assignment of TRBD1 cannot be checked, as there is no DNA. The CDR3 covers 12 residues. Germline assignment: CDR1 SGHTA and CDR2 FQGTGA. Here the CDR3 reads CASSLPGSPQYF.

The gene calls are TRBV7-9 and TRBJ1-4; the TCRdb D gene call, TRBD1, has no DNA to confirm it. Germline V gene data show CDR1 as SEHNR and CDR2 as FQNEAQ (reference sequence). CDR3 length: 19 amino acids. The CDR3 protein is CASSLIRGLSGQANEKLFF.

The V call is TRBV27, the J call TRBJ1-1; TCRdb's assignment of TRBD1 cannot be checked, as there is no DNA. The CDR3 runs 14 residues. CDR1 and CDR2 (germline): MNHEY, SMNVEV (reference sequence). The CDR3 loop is CASSLSVQGSLAFF.

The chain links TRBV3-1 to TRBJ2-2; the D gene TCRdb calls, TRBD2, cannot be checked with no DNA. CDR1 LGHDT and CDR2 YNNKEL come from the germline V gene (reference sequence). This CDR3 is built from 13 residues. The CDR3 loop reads CASGTTNTGELFF.

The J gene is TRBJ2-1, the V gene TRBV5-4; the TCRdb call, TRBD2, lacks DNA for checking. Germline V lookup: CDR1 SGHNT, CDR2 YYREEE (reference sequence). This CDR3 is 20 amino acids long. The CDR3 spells CASSWREGLAGTSSYNEQFF.

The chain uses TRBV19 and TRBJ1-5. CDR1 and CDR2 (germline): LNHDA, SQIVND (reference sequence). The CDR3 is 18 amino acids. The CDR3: CASSIGIQGGATNQPQHF.

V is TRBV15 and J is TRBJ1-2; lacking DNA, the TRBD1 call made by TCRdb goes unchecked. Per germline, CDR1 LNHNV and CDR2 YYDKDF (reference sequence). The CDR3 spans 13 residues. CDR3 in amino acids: CATSREVRAGYTF.

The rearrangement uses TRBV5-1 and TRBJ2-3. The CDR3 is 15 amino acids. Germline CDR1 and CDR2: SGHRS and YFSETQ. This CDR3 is CASSLAAESTDTQYF.

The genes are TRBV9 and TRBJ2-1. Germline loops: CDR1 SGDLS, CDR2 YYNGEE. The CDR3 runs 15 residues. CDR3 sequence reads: CASSVDTGERNEQFF.

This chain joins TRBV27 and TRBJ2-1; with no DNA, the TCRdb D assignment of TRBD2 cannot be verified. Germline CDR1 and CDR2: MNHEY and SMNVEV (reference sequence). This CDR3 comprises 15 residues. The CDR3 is CASSPRLAEYNEQFF.

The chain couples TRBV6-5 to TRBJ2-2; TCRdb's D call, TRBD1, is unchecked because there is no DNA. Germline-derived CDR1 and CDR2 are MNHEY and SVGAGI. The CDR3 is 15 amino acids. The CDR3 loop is CASSLGRLGTGELFF.

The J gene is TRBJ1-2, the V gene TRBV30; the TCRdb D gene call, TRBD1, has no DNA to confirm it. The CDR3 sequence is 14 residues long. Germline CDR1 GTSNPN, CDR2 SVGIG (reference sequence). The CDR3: CAWNSGSPYYGYTF.

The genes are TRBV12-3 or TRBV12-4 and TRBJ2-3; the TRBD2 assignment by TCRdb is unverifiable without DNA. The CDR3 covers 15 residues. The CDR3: CASRAGSFFTDTQYF.

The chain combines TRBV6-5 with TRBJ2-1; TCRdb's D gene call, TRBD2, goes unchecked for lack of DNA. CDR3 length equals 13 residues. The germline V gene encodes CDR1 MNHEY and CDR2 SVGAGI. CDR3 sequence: CASRLAHLNEQFF.

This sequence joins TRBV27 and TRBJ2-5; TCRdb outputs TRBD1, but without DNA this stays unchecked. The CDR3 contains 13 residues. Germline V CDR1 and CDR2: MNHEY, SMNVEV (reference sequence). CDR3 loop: CASRGTGKETQYF.

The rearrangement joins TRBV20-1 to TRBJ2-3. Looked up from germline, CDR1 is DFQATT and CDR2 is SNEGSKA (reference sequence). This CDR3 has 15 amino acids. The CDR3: CSAQARWLSTDTQYF.

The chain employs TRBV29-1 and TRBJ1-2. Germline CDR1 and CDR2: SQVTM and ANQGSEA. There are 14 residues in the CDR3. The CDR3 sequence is CSVEGLGGNRGYTF.

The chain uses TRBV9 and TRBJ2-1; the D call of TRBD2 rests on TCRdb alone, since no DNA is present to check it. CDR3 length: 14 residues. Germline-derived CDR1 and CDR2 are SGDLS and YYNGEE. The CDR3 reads CASSVDGGGSGQFF.

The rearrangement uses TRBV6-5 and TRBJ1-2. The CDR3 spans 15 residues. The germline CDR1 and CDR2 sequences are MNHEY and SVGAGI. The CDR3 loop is CASSYSSSQFYGYTF.